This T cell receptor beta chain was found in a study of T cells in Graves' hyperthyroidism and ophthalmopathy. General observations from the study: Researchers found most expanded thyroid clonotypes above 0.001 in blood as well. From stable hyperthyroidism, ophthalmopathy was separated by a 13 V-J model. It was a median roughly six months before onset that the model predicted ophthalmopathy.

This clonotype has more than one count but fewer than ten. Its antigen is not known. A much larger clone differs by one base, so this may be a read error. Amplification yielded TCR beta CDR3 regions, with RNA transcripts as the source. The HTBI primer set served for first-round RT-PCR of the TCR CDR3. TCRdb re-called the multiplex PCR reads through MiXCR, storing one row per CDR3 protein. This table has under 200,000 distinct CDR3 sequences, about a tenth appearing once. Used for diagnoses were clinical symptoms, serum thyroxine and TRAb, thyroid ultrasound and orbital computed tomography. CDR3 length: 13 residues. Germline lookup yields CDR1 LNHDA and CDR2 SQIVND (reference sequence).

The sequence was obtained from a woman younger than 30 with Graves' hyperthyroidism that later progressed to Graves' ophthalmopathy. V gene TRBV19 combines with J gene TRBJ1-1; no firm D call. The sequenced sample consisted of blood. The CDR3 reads CASSIDRNAEAFF. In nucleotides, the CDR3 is TGTGCCAGTAGTATAGATCGGAACGCTGAAGCTTTCTTT. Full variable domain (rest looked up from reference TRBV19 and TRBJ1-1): DGGITQSPKYLFRKEGQNVTLSCEQNLNHDAMYWYRQDPGQGLRLIYYSQIVNDFQKGDIAEGYSVSREKKESFPLTVTSAQKNPTAFYLCASSIDRNAEAFFGQGTRLTVV.